This T cell receptor beta chain stems from a study of OX40 agonist ivuxolimab in advanced cancers. Blood sampling took place at baseline, cycle 4 day 1, and cycle 7 day 1. CDR1 and CDR2 from the germline V gene are GTSNPN and SVGIG (reference sequence). V was pared by 3 bases and J by 2 bases, with 14 bases between. This CDR3 contains 15 residues. The table came from immunoSEQ multiplex PCR; TCRdb's copy has only in-frame clones and leaves some out. The table includes 80,000 to 100,000 clones, about 90% detected once. The clonotype originates from an adult with an advanced solid tumor such as melanoma, head and neck, liver or kidney cancer. The sample was CD4+ or CD8+ T cells sorted from blood, taken in a trial of the OX40 agonist ivuxolimab. The rearrangement uses TRBV30 and TRBJ1-3; tentative D call: TRBD1 (6 bases). CDR3 sequence reads: CAWSPGWGPGNTIYF. In DNA form, the CDR3 reads TGTGCCTGGAGCCCTGGGTGGGGGCCTGGAAACACCATATATTTT.